Below, 29 T cell receptor beta chains from the same sample are listed, as sequenced in a study of cytomegalovirus exposure and HLA in healthy donors. Vbeta (60) and Jbeta (13) primers were used in the PCR. Clones were sequenced by immunoSEQ multiplex PCR, and TCRdb holds only the in-frame ones, with some missing. Of more than 70,000 clones in the sample, around four fifths were seen once. The sample comprised PBMCs. All receptors derive from a boy aged 5 to 17 in good health and CMV-seronegative.

The rearrangement uses TRBV2 and TRBJ2-1; D remains unclear. Germline CDR1 is SNHLY and CDR2 is FYNNEI. The ends were cut back, 4 bases at V and 8 bases at J, with 15 bases in the middle. The CDR3 sequence is 14 residues long. This CDR3 is CASSVEAVEDEQFF. The DNA for the CDR3 is TGTGCCAGCAGTGTAGAGGCGGTGGAAGATGAGCAGTTCTTC.

V usage is TRBV29-1 and J usage is TRBJ2-7; 8 bases map to TRBD1. The CDR3 contains 13 residues. Per the germline V gene, CDR1 is SQVTM and CDR2 is ANQGSEA. V was clipped by 7 bases and J by 9 bases; unmatched bases: 14. The CDR3 protein is CSATDRGPHGQYF. CDR3 nucleotide sequence: TGCAGCGCGACCGACAGGGGCCCACATGGGCAGTACTTC.

The chain employs TRBV2 and TRBJ2-1, with TRBD2 matching 11 bases. V lost 5 bases to trimming and J lost 3 bases; unmatched junction nucleotides: 3. Per germline, CDR1 SNHLY and CDR2 FYNNEI. The CDR3 spans 15 residues. The CDR3 DNA follows: TGTGCCAGCAGTAAACTAGCGGGAGACTACAATGAGCAGTTCTTC. Translating it yields CASSKLAGDYNEQFF.

The gene calls are TRBV28 and TRBJ1-5; TRBD1 aligns across 8 bases. CDR3 length equals 14 residues. Germline V gene data show CDR1 as MDHEN and CDR2 as SYDVKM. V lost 6 bases and J lost 6; bases outside the gene matches: 7. As DNA, the CDR3 is TGTGCCAGCAGCATCGACAGGGGAAGTCAGCCCCAGCATTTT. Amino acid sequence: CASSIDRGSQPQHF.

V gene TRBV6-5 combines with J gene TRBJ2-1, with 16 bases matching TRBD2. Per germline, CDR1 MNHEY and CDR2 SVGAGI. J gave up 7 bases and V 2 bases, and 2 bases lay outside the gene matches. This CDR3 region has 16 residues. The CDR3 bases are TGTGCCAGCAGTTACCAGGGACTAGCGGGAGGGAATGAGCAGTTCTTC. Translation gives CASSYQGLAGGNEQFF.

The rearrangement joins TRBV10-3 to TRBJ2-7; D possibly corresponds to TRBD2 (5 bases). The CDR3 covers 15 residues. Germline V gives CDR1 ENHRY, CDR2 SYGVKD. V dropped 0 bases and J dropped 1 base, with 10 bases sitting between them. The CDR3 here is CAISESWTGSYEQYF. DNA for the CDR3: TGTGCCATCAGTGAGTCATGGACGGGGTCCTACGAGCAGTACTTC.

The chain uses TRBV6-5 and TRBJ1-1; D perhaps matches TRBD1 (5 bases). The V gene lost 10 bases and the J gene lost 6 bases, with 12 bases spanning the gap. In germline, CDR1 is MNHEY, CDR2 SVGAGI. CDR3 size: 11 residues. CDR3 in amino acids: CATLEGAEAFF. CDR3 sequence (DNA): TGTGCCACCCTGGAAGGGGCTGAAGCTTTCTTT.

V usage is TRBV7-2 and J usage is TRBJ2-5; D gene uncertain. Germline V gene sequence: CDR1 SGHTA, CDR2 FQGNSA. This CDR3 region has 12 residues. V was shortened by 0 bases and J by 5 bases, with 4 bases between the two germline ends. CDR3 sequence reads: CASSLARETQYF. CDR3 in DNA: TGTGCCAGCAGCTTAGCGCGGGAGACCCAGTACTTC.

The CDR3 region has the DNA TGTGCCAGCAGTTTAGGGACAGAGAGCACAGATACGCAGTATTTT. It encodes CASSLGTESTDTQYF. This chain connects TRBV28 to TRBJ2-3; 7 bases are a match to TRBD1. Germline V gives CDR1 MDHEN, CDR2 SYDVKM. With V trimmed by 2 bases and J by 0 bases, 2 bases remained unmatched. The CDR3 is 15 amino acids.

The count of this clone is one. At one end the junction does not follow the germline gene, possibly because of a read error. The rearrangement links TRBV4-3 to TRBJ1-2, with D maybe TRBD1 (6 bases). The CDR3 loop spans 16 amino acids. Per the germline V gene, CDR1 is LGHNA and CDR2 is YSLEER. CDR3 in DNA: TGCGCCAGCAGGCAAGAACTTTCAGGGGACGGCTACGGCTACACCTTC. Encoded protein: CASRQELSGDGYGYTF.

The J gene is TRBJ1-1, the V gene TRBV28, with 8 bases that match TRBD1. Germline values: CDR1 MDHEN, CDR2 SYDVKM. The CDR3 covers 15 residues. V dropped 7 bases and J dropped 6; count of bases not matched to a gene: 13. The CDR3 nucleotides are TGTGCCAGCACCTCTGCCAGGGGGCGTCGCCCTGAAGCTTTCTTT. Encoded protein: CASTSARGRRPEAFF.

The chain couples TRBV6-4 to TRBJ2-3; TRBD2 agrees at 7 bases. The CDR3 is made up of 14 amino acids. V was clipped by 2 bases and J by 4 bases; unmatched bases: 3. Germline values: CDR1 MRHNA, CDR2 SNTAGT. CDR3 protein: CASSDGAGADTQYF. For the CDR3, the DNA is TGTGCCAGCAGTGACGGGGCGGGGGCAGATACGCAGTATTTT.

In its sample, this clone was seen a few times. V is TRBV6-5 and J is TRBJ2-1; 7 bases line up with TRBD1. From germline, CDR1 is MNHEY and CDR2 SVGAGI. The CDR3 extends over 13 amino acids. Trimming at V came to 4 bases and at J to 3 bases, leaving 0 bases not matched to a gene. As DNA, the CDR3 is TGTGCCAGCAGTTGGGACAGCTACAATGAGCAGTTCTTC. Residues: CASSWDSYNEQFF.

The V and J genes are TRBV30 and TRBJ2-1, with 16 bases lining up with TRBD2. V was clipped by 3 bases and J by 8 bases; unmatched bases: 10. The CDR3 has 17 amino acids. Germline values: CDR1 GTSNPN, CDR2 SVGIG (reference sequence). CDR3 sequence reads: CAWRAGTSGGALDEQFF. The CDR3 DNA follows: TGTGCCTGGAGGGCCGGGACTAGCGGGGGGGCCCTGGATGAGCAGTTCTTC.

The genes are TRBV6-6 and TRBJ2-3; no definite D call. V was clipped by 5 bases and J by 0 bases, with 6 bases between them. The CDR3 consists of 13 residues. Germline V CDR1 and CDR2: MNHNY, SVGAGI (reference sequence). The CDR3 DNA reads as TGTGCCAGCAGTCGTCCTAGCACAGATACGCAGTATTTT. This codes for CASSRPSTDTQYF.

The rearrangement uses TRBV9 and TRBJ2-3; possibly TRBD2 for D (6 bases). The CDR3 has 14 amino acids. Trimming removed 0 bases at V and 4 bases at J, with 9 bases between. Germline values: CDR1 SGDLS, CDR2 YYNGEE. The CDR3 here is CASSVGGEPDTQYF. Here the CDR3 DNA reads TGTGCCAGCAGCGTAGGCGGGGAGCCAGATACGCAGTATTTT.

The genes are TRBV9 and TRBJ1-1, with D hard to call. V gave up 4 bases and J gave up 1 base, with 14 bases separating them. Germline V gives CDR1 SGDLS, CDR2 YYNGEE. The CDR3 is 15 amino acids. The CDR3 reads CASSPLDFWNTEAFF. CDR3 coding DNA: TGTGCCAGCAGCCCTCTTGACTTCTGGAACACTGAAGCTTTCTTT.

This chain joins TRBV6-1 and TRBJ2-7; 7 nucleotides align to TRBD2. After removal of 7 bases from V and 3 bases from J, the junction contained 3 bases not matched to a gene. Germline V gives CDR1 MNHNS, CDR2 SASEGT. CDR3 size: 12 residues. The CDR3 sequence: CASMGGIYEQYF. CDR3 nucleotides: TGTGCCAGCATGGGGGGGATCTACGAGCAGTACTTC.

The genes are TRBV5-4 and TRBJ2-7; unclear D gene. The germline V gene has CDR1 SGHNT and CDR2 YYREEE (reference sequence). V shed 1 base and J shed 2 bases, with 7 bases lying between them. This CDR3 comprises 13 residues. The CDR3 loop is CASSLWPPYEQYF. DNA for the CDR3: TGTGCCAGCAGCTTGTGGCCACCCTACGAGCAGTACTTC.

This clone was counted only a few times. The rearrangement uses TRBV4-3 and TRBJ1-1, with 7 bases aligning to TRBD1. In germline, CDR1 is LGHNA, CDR2 YSLEER. Unmatched junction bases numbered 10, after V lost 0 bases and J lost 0 bases. This CDR3 contains 18 residues. In nucleotides, the CDR3 is TGCGCCAGCAGCCAAGAGGTGACAGGGTGGGCCATGAACACTGAAGCTTTCTTT. Encoded protein: CASSQEVTGWAMNTEAFF.

This clone was counted once. The genes are TRBV29-1 and TRBJ2-2; tentatively, D is TRBD1 (6 bases). Trimming left V 2 bases short and J 6 bases short, with 19 bases between. There are 16 residues in the CDR3. Germline CDR1 reads SQVTM; CDR2 reads ANQGSEA. The CDR3 sequence: CSVERGLRGSAGELFF. CDR3 bases: TGCAGCGTTGAAAGGGGGTTGAGGGGAAGCGCCGGGGAGCTGTTTTTT.

This clone has more than one count but fewer than ten. This chain uses TRBV2 with TRBJ2-7; 7 bases fit TRBD1. CDR3 length: 14 amino acids. Germline V CDR1 and CDR2: SNHLY, FYNNEI. The trim removed 8 bases at V and 4 bases at J, leaving 11 bases unmatched. DNA of the CDR3: TGTGCCAGCGTCCCCTCGAGGGGGCAGTACGAGCAGTACTTC. As protein: CASVPSRGQYEQYF.

The sample holds one count of this clone. V is TRBV29-1 and J is TRBJ1-3; D is unresolved. CDR3 length: 13 residues. Germline-derived CDR1 and CDR2 are SQVTM and ANQGSEA. V dropped 7 bases and J dropped 3 bases, with 13 bases sitting between them. The CDR3 nucleotides are TGCAGCGGAACAGAGCCCCTTGGAAACACCATATATTTT. Residues: CSGTEPLGNTIYF. The variable domain in full, with the rest retrieved from reference TRBV29-1 and TRBJ1-3, is SAVISQKPSRDICQRGTSLTIQCQVDSQVTMMFWYRQQPGQSLTLIATANQGSEATYESGFVIDKFPISRPNLTFSTLTVSNMSPEDSSIYLCSGTEPLGNTIYFGEGSWLTVV.

The rearrangement links TRBV7-8 to TRBJ2-1, with a weak D call TRBD1 (7 bases). V was clipped by 3 bases and J by 5 bases, with 14 bases between them. The CDR3 sequence is 15 residues long. Germline V gene lookup returns CDR1 SGHVS and CDR2 FQNEAQ. This CDR3 is CASSLEGAKDNEQFF. CDR3 DNA: TGTGCCAGCAGCTTGGAGGGGGCGAAAGACAATGAGCAGTTCTTC.

This clone was found a few times. V is TRBV2 and J is TRBJ2-5, with 11 bases identical to TRBD2. The length of the CDR3 is 14 residues. J gave up 4 bases and V 8 bases, and 6 bases lay outside the gene matches. Germline V gene sequence: CDR1 SNHLY, CDR2 FYNNEI. The CDR3 loop reads CASPLSGRAETQYF. CDR3 nucleotides: TGTGCCAGCCCACTTAGCGGGAGGGCAGAGACCCAGTACTTC.

The chain couples TRBV6-5 to TRBJ2-3, with TRBD1 identical over 8 bases. CDR3 length: 15 residues. Germline CDR1 MNHEY, CDR2 SVGAGI. The trim removed 9 bases at V and 3 bases at J, leaving 11 bases unmatched. The CDR3 bases are TGTGCCAGTTGCGACTCGGGACAGGAGACAGATACGCAGTATTTT. Translation: CASCDSGQETDTQYF.

The CDR3, as DNA: TGTGCCAGCAGCTTAGGCCTTGGGCAGGGGAGCTCCTACGAGCAGTACTTC. Protein product: CASSLGLGQGSSYEQYF. This rearrangement joins TRBV7-6 to TRBJ2-7; D is perhaps TRBD1 (6 bases). Trimming cost V 1 base and J 0 bases, with 16 bases left between them. Germline assignment: CDR1 SGHVS and CDR2 FNYEAQ. The CDR3 is made up of 17 amino acids. The variable domain in full, with the rest retrieved from reference TRBV7-6 and TRBJ2-7, is GAGVSQSPRYKVTKRGQDVALRCDPISGHVSLYWYRQALGQGPEFLTYFNYEAQQDKSGLPNDRFSAERPEGSISTLTIQRTEQRDSAMYRCASSLGLGQGSSYEQYFGPGTRLTVT.

This sequence joins TRBV29-1 and TRBJ1-1, with 11 bases that match TRBD1. There are 16 residues in the CDR3. The V gene end was trimmed by 3 bases and the J gene end by 1 base; junction bases not matched to a gene: 7. Germline loops: CDR1 SQVTM, CDR2 ANQGSEA. Written as DNA, the CDR3 is TGCAGCGTTGAGGGGGACAGGGGGAGGGCGAACACTGAAGCTTTCTTT. Its translation is CSVEGDRGRANTEAFF.

This chain connects TRBV5-4 to TRBJ2-3; weak D call: TRBD2 (7 bases). Looked up from germline, CDR1 is SGHNT and CDR2 is YYREEE (reference sequence). This CDR3 region has 15 residues. V gave up 2 bases and J gave up 4 bases, with 14 bases separating them. The chain's CDR3 is CASSFRGGASDTQYF. DNA for the CDR3: TGTGCCAGCAGCTTTAGAGGGGGGGCCTCAGATACGCAGTATTTT.